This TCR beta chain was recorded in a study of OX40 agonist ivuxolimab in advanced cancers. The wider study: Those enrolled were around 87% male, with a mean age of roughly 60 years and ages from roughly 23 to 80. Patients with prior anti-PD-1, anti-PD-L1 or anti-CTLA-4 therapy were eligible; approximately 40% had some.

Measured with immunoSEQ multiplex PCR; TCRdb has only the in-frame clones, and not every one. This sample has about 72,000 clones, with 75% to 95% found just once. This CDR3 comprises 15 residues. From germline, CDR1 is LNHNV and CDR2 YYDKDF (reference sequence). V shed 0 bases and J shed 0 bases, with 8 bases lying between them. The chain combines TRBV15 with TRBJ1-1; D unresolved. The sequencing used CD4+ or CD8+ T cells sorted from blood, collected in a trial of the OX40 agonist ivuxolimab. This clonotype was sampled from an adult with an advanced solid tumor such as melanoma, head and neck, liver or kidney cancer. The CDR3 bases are TGTGCCACCAGCAGAGATGGGCGGGTGAACACTGAAGCTTTCTTT. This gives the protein CATSRDGRVNTEAFF. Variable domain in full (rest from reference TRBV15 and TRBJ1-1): DAMVIQNPRYQVTQFGKPVTLSCSQTLNHNVMYWYQQKSSQAPKLLFHYYDKDFNNEADTPDNFQSRRPNTSFCFLDIRSPGLGDTAMYLCATSRDGRVNTEAFFGQGTRLTVV.